This T cell receptor (beta chain) was recovered during a study of T-cell reconstitution after alpha-beta-depleted transplantation in children. V was pared by 4 bases and J by 0 bases, with 6 bases of the junction left unmatched. CDR1 and CDR2 (germline): SGHRS, YFSETQ. CDR3 length: 15 amino acids. Remarks on this clonotype: Its antigen remains unknown.

TCRbeta library construction was performed incorporating unique molecular identifiers. TCRdb passed the PCR reads through MiXCR, listing each CDR3 protein once. Here the sample spans some 840,000 distinct CDR3 sequences, about 16% being singletons. Overall study findings and caveats: T-cell counts and diversity were attributed mostly to newly produced T cells one year after transplant. Some patients' high day-60 TCRbeta diversity was attributed to recipient cells surviving conditioning. Reportedly, roughly two months post-transplant, alpha-beta T cells arose from several hundred expanded graft clones.

The V and J genes are TRBV5-1 and TRBJ2-7; 8 bases agree with TRBD1. The TCR comes from a male patient aged 10 to 17 who had a stem cell transplant for acute lymphoblastic leukemia, so the T cells may come from the graft donor. Here the sequenced sample was PBMCs, mostly from graft donor cells, taken 360 days after TCRalphabeta/CD19-depleted stem cell transplant. CDR3 amino acids: CASSKGQAFSYEQYF. Written as DNA, the CDR3 is TGCGCCAGCAGCAAGGGACAGGCGTTCTCCTACGAGCAGTACTTC.